These 14 T cell receptor beta chains were all obtained from the same sample, sequenced in a study of beta chain features in type 1 diabetes. Study-wide points: Among all four CD4+ subsets, Type 1 diabetes patients had TCRB CDR3s that were moderately but significantly shorter.

Expressed TCRB transcripts were sequenced, since all the RNA that had been isolated was reverse transcribed. Data came from immunoSEQ multiplex PCR; TCRdb stores just in-frame clones and leaves some out. Of around 100,000 clones listed, under 30% are singletons. Their specific antigens are unknown. The source material was central memory CD4+ T cells from blood. The receptors come from a woman aged 18-35 years with type 1 diabetes.

V gene TRBV5-1 combines with J gene TRBJ2-2; a weak D match, TRBD2 (5 bases). The CDR3 length is 18 residues. Trimming took off 7 bases at V and 2 bases at J, with 24 bases between the two ends. CDR1 and CDR2 (germline): SGHRS, YFSETQ. This chain's CDR3 is CASFRRGSSALNTGELFF. The CDR3 nucleotides read TGCGCCAGCTTCCGGCGAGGGTCGAGCGCCCTCAACACCGGGGAGCTGTTTTTT.

The chain uses TRBV5-1 and TRBJ2-1, with 13 bases matching TRBD2. Germline V lookup: CDR1 SGHRS, CDR2 YFSETQ. This CDR3 contains 15 residues. The trim removed 5 bases at V and 5 bases at J, leaving 4 bases unmatched. The DNA of the CDR3 is TGCGCCAGCAGACTAGCGGGAGGGAGGAACAATGAGCAGTTCTTC. Its translation is CASRLAGGRNNEQFF.

V and J are TRBV11-3 and TRBJ2-1; TRBD2 agrees at 7 bases. Germline CDR1 and CDR2: SGHNT and YENEEA. The V segment lost 0 bases and the J segment 10 bases; nucleotides outside the gene matches: 9. The CDR3 loop spans 15 amino acids. Here the CDR3 DNA reads TGTGCCAGCAGCTTAGATGGGCGGACTAGATCAGAGCAGTTCTTC. Its translation is CASSLDGRTRSEQFF.

This clone was seen a handful of times. This chain links TRBV2 with TRBJ1-2; D is possibly TRBD1 (6 bases). The CDR3 loop spans 12 amino acids. CDR1 SNHLY and CDR2 FYNNEI come from the germline V gene. V shed 8 bases and J shed 4 bases, with 11 bases lying between them. CDR3 bases: TGTGCCAGCGGTTCAGGGGTCTATGGCTACACCTTC. Translating it yields CASGSGVYGYTF. The whole variable domain, filled in from reference TRBV2 and TRBJ1-2, reads EPEVTQTPSHQVTQMGQEVILRCVPISNHLYFYWYRQILGQKVEFLVSFYNNEISEKSEIFDDQFSVERPDGSNFTLKIRSTKLEDSAMYFCASGSGVYGYTFGSGTRLTVV.

This sequence joins TRBV4-1 and TRBJ2-3, with D tentatively TRBD1 (6 bases). V was clipped by 2 bases and J by 1 base, with 13 bases between them. Germline V gives CDR1 MGHRA, CDR2 YSYEKL. The CDR3 is 16 amino acids. For the CDR3, the DNA is TGCGCCAGCAGCCAACTACCGGGACACGGCACAGATACGCAGTATTTT. Its protein product is CASSQLPGHGTDTQYF.

This clone was observed a few times. V gene TRBV5-4 combines with J gene TRBJ2-1; no firm D call. V lost 2 bases to trimming and J lost 9 bases, with 9 bases between them. The CDR3 totals 12 residues. The germline V gene has CDR1 SGHNT and CDR2 YYREEE (reference sequence). The DNA of the CDR3 is TGTGCCAGCAGCTTCTCCATCGGTGAGCAGTTCTTC. It translates to CASSFSIGEQFF.

The V call is TRBV7-2, the J call TRBJ2-1; D gene unclear. The germline gives CDR1 SGHTA, CDR2 FQGNSA. The V and J ends lost 1 base and 7 bases respectively, with 8 bases between them. The CDR3 spans 13 residues. Here the CDR3 reads CASSLVARNEQFF. CDR3 in DNA: TGTGCCAGCAGCTTAGTGGCGCGGAATGAGCAGTTCTTC. Together with reference TRBV7-2 and TRBJ2-1, the CDR3 gives the full variable domain: GAGVSQSPSNKVTEKGKDVELRCDPISGHTALYWYRQSLGQGLEFLIYFQGNSAPDKSGLPSDRFSAERTGGSVSTLTIQRTQQEDSAVYLCASSLVARNEQFFGPGTRLTVL.

This clone was detected a few times. The V and J genes are TRBV5-1 and TRBJ2-2; 8 bases are a match to TRBD1. Germline CDR1 and CDR2: SGHRS and YFSETQ. Trimming at V came to 4 bases and at J to 4 bases, leaving 9 bases not matched to a gene. CDR3 length: 16 amino acids. CDR3 sequence (DNA): TGCGCCAGCAGCCCCCCCGAGACAGGGGCCACCGGGGAGCTGTTTTTT. Protein product: CASSPPETGATGELFF.

The chain links TRBV7-3 to TRBJ2-2; no reliable D call. V was shortened by 2 bases and J by 1 base, with 8 bases between the two germline ends. The germline V gene has CDR1 SGHTA and CDR2 FQGTGA. The CDR3 totals 15 residues. The CDR3 spells CASSLGGLNTGELFF. The DNA of the CDR3 is TGTGCCAGCAGCTTAGGTGGCCTGAACACCGGGGAGCTGTTTTTT.

This clone was picked up one time. The chain carries TRBV6-5 and TRBJ2-4; tentative D call: TRBD1 (6 bases). Per germline, CDR1 MNHEY and CDR2 SVGAGI. The length of the CDR3 is 16 residues. V was clipped by 4 bases and J by 1 base, with 14 bases between them. This chain's CDR3 is CASSSSGARAKNIQYF. In nucleotides, the CDR3 is TGTGCCAGCAGTTCATCAGGGGCGCGGGCCAAAAACATTCAGTACTTC.

V usage is TRBV29-1 and J usage is TRBJ1-5; 11 nucleotides agree with TRBD1. The germline V gene has CDR1 SQVTM and CDR2 ANQGSEA. The length of the CDR3 is 13 residues. Trimming removed 4 bases from V and 5 bases from J; junction bases left unmatched: 1. The CDR3 spells CSVGTGGHQPQHF. The CDR3 nucleotides read TGCAGCGTTGGGACAGGGGGCCATCAGCCCCAGCATTTT.

There are a few counts of this clone. The chain employs TRBV30 and TRBJ2-1; possible D gene TRBD2, 6 bases. CDR1 is GTSNPN, CDR2 SVGIG, per germline (reference sequence). The CDR3 contains 15 residues. V gave up 8 bases and J gave up 1 base, with 18 bases separating them. CDR3 amino acids: CAGKAESGSYNEQFF. For the CDR3, the DNA is TGTGCCGGCAAAGCGGAAAGCGGGTCCTACAATGAGCAGTTCTTC.

In its sample, this clone was seen once. The rearrangement uses TRBV15 and TRBJ2-1, with a weak D call TRBD2 (6 bases). This CDR3 comprises 12 residues. V was cut by 0 bases and J by 15 bases, with 12 bases left in between. Per germline, CDR1 LNHNV and CDR2 YYDKDF (reference sequence). This CDR3 reads CATSRERESPFF. CDR3 sequence (DNA): TGTGCCACCAGCAGAGAACGGGAGTCCCCGTTCTTC.

This clone turned up a few times. This chain connects TRBV30 to TRBJ2-1; 15 positions agree with TRBD2. V shed 1 base and J 16 bases; nucleotides not matched to a gene: 11. The CDR3 extends over 15 amino acids. Germline loops: CDR1 GTSNPN, CDR2 SVGIG (reference sequence). CDR3 sequence: CAWSAPGTSGRLEFF. The CDR3 nucleotides are TGTGCCTGGAGTGCACCGGGGACTAGCGGGAGGCTGGAATTCTTC.